Shown below are 25 T cell receptor beta chains from a single sample sequenced in a study of cytomegalovirus exposure and HLA in healthy donors. The PCR had 60 Vbeta and 13 Jbeta primers. Libraries were prepared by immunoSEQ multiplex PCR; TCRdb keeps only in-frame clonotypes and omits some of them. The top ten hold approximately 2.2% of the sample, which has about 110,000 clones, approximately 81% seen once. Sequencing input: PBMCs. The receptor source for this set is a man aged 30 to 39 in good health and CMV-seronegative.

This clone was picked up a small number of times. This chain connects TRBV2 to TRBJ2-2; 15 nucleotides align to TRBD2. The germline CDR1 and CDR2 sequences are SNHLY and FYNNEI. J lost 8 bases, V lost 3 bases, and 4 bases had no gene match. This CDR3 has 16 residues. Here the CDR3 reads CASSDGTSGRIGELFF. For the CDR3, the DNA is TGTGCCAGCAGTGACGGGACTAGCGGGAGGATAGGGGAGCTGTTTTTT.

The chain combines TRBV7-2 with TRBJ1-4; D is possibly TRBD1 (5 bases). This CDR3 is built from 15 residues. The germline V gene encodes CDR1 SGHTA and CDR2 FQGNSA. V lost 5 bases to trimming and J lost 8 bases, with 18 bases between them. Here the CDR3 reads CASSLLGPLSEKLFF. As DNA, the CDR3 is TGTGCCAGCAGCCTCCTGGGGCCCTTAAGCGAAAAACTGTTTTTT.

This chain joins TRBV9 and TRBJ1-5; D is perhaps TRBD1 (6 bases). Germline assignment: CDR1 SGDLS and CDR2 YYNGEE. This CDR3 spans 16 amino acids. The ends were cut back, 0 bases at V and 6 bases at J, with 16 bases in the middle. The DNA for the CDR3 is TGTGCCAGCAGCGTAGGGGACACATCCTTTCTTCAGCCCCAGCATTTT. Residues: CASSVGDTSFLQPQHF.

The V and J genes are TRBV30 and TRBJ2-7; 10 nucleotides align to TRBD1. The trim removed 7 bases at V and 6 bases at J, leaving 9 bases unmatched. Germline V CDR1 and CDR2: GTSNPN, SVGIG (reference sequence). The CDR3 is made up of 13 amino acids. The chain's CDR3 is CAFTRTGGGEQYF. For the CDR3, the DNA is TGTGCCTTCACGAGGACAGGGGGAGGCGAGCAGTACTTC. Looking up the rest from reference TRBV30 and TRBJ2-7 gives the full variable domain: SQTIHQWPATLVQPVGSPLSLECTVEGTSNPNLYWYRQAAGRGLQLLFYSVGIGQISSEVPQNLSASRPQDRQFILSSKKLLLSDSGFYLCAFTRTGGGEQYFGPGTRLTVT.

The rearrangement links TRBV10-1 to TRBJ2-7; 7 nucleotides align to TRBD2. The CDR3 has 14 amino acids. Germline values: CDR1 WNHNN, CDR2 SYGVQD (reference sequence). Trimming cost V 3 bases and J 5 bases; bases outside gene matches: 7. The CDR3 nucleotides read TGCGCCAGCAGTGAATCAGCGGGGATGGACGAGCAGTACTTC. As protein: CASSESAGMDEQYF.

V and J are TRBV30 and TRBJ2-7; 9 bases agree with TRBD1. Germline loops: CDR1 GTSNPN, CDR2 SVGIG (reference sequence). V was pared by 7 bases and J by 2 bases, with 3 bases of the junction left unmatched. There are 12 residues in the CDR3. CDR3 amino acids: CASGTGTYEQYF. The CDR3 DNA reads as TGTGCCTCTGGGACAGGGACCTACGAGCAGTACTTC.

This clone was picked up a small number of times. The chain combines TRBV7-2 with TRBJ1-1; tentative D call: TRBD1 (6 bases). V was clipped by 3 bases and J by 0 bases, with 8 bases between them. Per germline, CDR1 SGHTA and CDR2 FQGNSA. The CDR3 is 14 amino acids. DNA for the CDR3: TGTGCCAGCAGCTTGGGACACATGAACACTGAAGCTTTCTTT. Encoded protein: CASSLGHMNTEAFF.

The J gene is TRBJ1-2, the V gene TRBV5-1; D perhaps matches TRBD1 (6 bases). V gave up 3 bases and J gave up 9 bases, with 15 bases separating them. The germline gives CDR1 SGHRS, CDR2 YFSETQ. The CDR3 sequence is 13 residues long. The CDR3 loop is CASSSYRDNSYTF. The CDR3 nucleotides are TGCGCCAGCAGCTCTTACAGGGACAACAGCTACACCTTC. Full variable domain (outside the CDR3, taken from reference TRBV5-1 and TRBJ1-2): KAGVTQTPRYLIKTRGQQVTLSCSPISGHRSVSWYQQTPGQGLQFLFEYFSETQRNKGNFPGRFSGRQFSNSRSEMNVSTLELGDSALYLCASSSYRDNSYTFGSGTRLTVV.

This chain joins TRBV6-1 and TRBJ1-5, with a possible D match to TRBD1 (6 bases). CDR1 is MNHNS and CDR2 is SASEGT in the germline V gene. The CDR3 spans 15 residues. The V end was cut by 3 bases, the J end by 4 bases, with 13 bases between. In nucleotides, the CDR3 is TGTGCCAGCAGTGATTTGGGGAGGGGGAATCAGCCCCAGCATTTT. Translated, it gives CASSDLGRGNQPQHF.

The CDR3 loop is CASSLFGEGGQETQYF. CDR3 nucleotides: TGTGCCAGCTCACTCTTCGGCGAAGGGGGCCAAGAGACCCAGTACTTC. The chain combines TRBV18 with TRBJ2-5; D may be TRBD1 (6 bases). There are 16 residues in the CDR3. Germline assignment: CDR1 KGHSH and CDR2 LQKENI. Trimming left V 4 bases short and J 1 base short, with 16 bases between.

The chain recombines TRBV29-1 with TRBJ1-1; the D gene is possibly TRBD1 (6 bases). The CDR3 length is 13 residues. V lost 7 bases and J lost 4, with 16 bases in between. CDR1 and CDR2 from the germline V gene are SQVTM and ANQGSEA. CDR3 in amino acids: CSGHTGSGTEAFF. The CDR3 DNA follows: TGCAGCGGACACACAGGGTCGGGCACTGAAGCTTTCTTT.

The chain links TRBV4-2 to TRBJ1-3; D possibly corresponds to TRBD1 (6 bases). V lost 0 bases and J lost 4, with 10 bases in between. There are 15 residues in the CDR3. The germline gives CDR1 LGHNA, CDR2 YNFKEQ. This CDR3 reads CASSQDTGPGNTIYF. The CDR3 nucleotides read TGTGCCAGCAGCCAAGATACAGGGCCAGGAAACACCATATATTTT.

The V gene is TRBV15, the J gene TRBJ1-4, with TRBD1 matching 7 bases. Germline V gene sequence: CDR1 LNHNV, CDR2 YYDKDF (reference sequence). This CDR3 has 15 amino acids. J lost 4 bases, V lost 1 base, and 3 bases had no gene match. Written as DNA, the CDR3 is TGTGCCACCAGCAGAGGCCGACAGGGTAATGAAAAACTGTTTTTT. This gives the protein CATSRGRQGNEKLFF.

This clone showed up just once. The chain has TRBV12-5 and TRBJ2-3; the D gene is possibly TRBD2 (6 bases). Trimming shortened V by 4 bases and J by 4 bases, and 15 bases separated the two germline ends. Germline CDR1 reads LGHNT; CDR2 reads FRNRAP. This CDR3 contains 15 residues. The CDR3 loop is CASGSPSGSADTQYF. The CDR3 coding sequence is TGTGCTAGTGGTTCGCCAAGCGGGTCGGCAGATACGCAGTATTTT.

V gene TRBV9 combines with J gene TRBJ2-1, with D hard to call. Germline CDR1 SGDLS, CDR2 YYNGEE. Trimming took 3 bases from V and 2 from J, leaving 9 bases between them. This CDR3 contains 14 residues. The CDR3 is CASSAISPYNEQFF. The CDR3 DNA reads TGTGCCAGCAGCGCAATTTCCCCCTACAATGAGCAGTTCTTC.

This clone was picked up a small number of times. V is TRBV5-6 and J is TRBJ1-1; maybe TRBD1 (5 bases). Per the germline V gene, CDR1 is SGHDT and CDR2 is YYEEEE. This CDR3 spans 14 amino acids. The V end lost 7 bases, the J end lost 3 bases, and 16 bases lay between the germline ends. CDR3 loop: CASAHRSRDTEAFF. CDR3 sequence (DNA): TGTGCCAGCGCCCACAGAAGCAGGGACACTGAAGCTTTCTTT. The complete variable domain, with remaining parts taken from reference TRBV5-6 and TRBJ1-1, reads DAGVTQSPTHLIKTRGQQVTLRCSPKSGHDTVSWYQQALGQGPQFIFQYYEEEERQRGNFPDRFSGHQFPNYSSELNVNALLLGDSALYLCASAHRSRDTEAFFGQGTRLTVV.

The V call is TRBV7-9, the J call TRBJ2-5; 13 nucleotides agree with TRBD2. Germline V lookup: CDR1 SEHNR, CDR2 FQNEAQ (reference sequence). The CDR3 length is 15 residues. V gave up 5 bases and J gave up 5 bases; unmatched junction bases: 5. The CDR3 DNA reads as TGTGCCAGCAGCCCTGGACTAGCGGGGGTGGAGACCCAGTACTTC. It specifies CASSPGLAGVETQYF.

The chain combines TRBV2 with TRBJ1-2, with 7 bases lining up with TRBD1. J lost 1 base, V lost 7 bases, and 6 bases had no gene match. Per the germline V gene, CDR1 is SNHLY and CDR2 is FYNNEI. The CDR3 is 14 amino acids. The CDR3 here is CASKLRGLNYGYTF. CDR3 bases: TGTGCCAGCAAACTAAGGGGGCTTAACTATGGCTACACCTTC.

The V gene is TRBV29-1, the J gene TRBJ2-7; 9 nucleotides line up with TRBD2. Per germline, CDR1 SQVTM and CDR2 ANQGSEA. The trim removed 7 bases at V and 4 bases at J, leaving 8 bases unmatched. CDR3 length: 13 amino acids. The DNA for the CDR3 is TGCAGCGCCCGTCTAGCGGGATCTTACGAGCAGTACTTC. Protein product: CSARLAGSYEQYF.

This clone was seen just once. The chain uses TRBV27 and TRBJ1-1; D is possibly TRBD1 (6 bases). The CDR3 spans 14 residues. V was pared by 4 bases and J by 6 bases, with 15 bases between. Germline CDR1 and CDR2: MNHEY and SMNVEV (reference sequence). The CDR3 sequence: CASSYGRGIAEAFF. For the CDR3, the DNA is TGTGCCAGCAGTTACGGCAGGGGTATCGCTGAAGCTTTCTTT.

This clone has a single count. Here the CDR3 reads CASSESRGSGYF. The CDR3 DNA reads TGTGCCAGCAGTGAGTCTAGGGGAAGTGGGTACTTC. The chain uses TRBV6-1 and TRBJ2-7; possibly TRBD1 for D (5 bases). CDR1 MNHNS and CDR2 SASEGT come from the germline V gene. The CDR3 loop spans 12 amino acids. V was trimmed by 3 bases and J by 12 bases, leaving 15 bases between them.

This chain links TRBV19 with TRBJ2-7; D is possibly TRBD1 (5 bases). V lost 3 bases and J lost 3, with 18 bases in between. Germline assignment: CDR1 LNHDA and CDR2 SQIVND (reference sequence). The CDR3 runs 16 residues. CDR3 sequence (DNA): TGTGCCAGTAGTATCGGGTGGCAGGGCGTAAACTACGAGCAGTACTTC. This codes for CASSIGWQGVNYEQYF. Supplemented by reference TRBV19 and TRBJ2-7, the full variable domain reads DGGITQSPKYLFRKEGQNVTLSCEQNLNHDAMYWYRQDPGQGLRLIYYSQIVNDFQKGDIAEGYSVSREKKESFPLTVTSAQKNPTAFYLCASSIGWQGVNYEQYFGPGTRLTVT.

This clone was detected only a few times. The chain links TRBV11-3 to TRBJ2-5; 10 nucleotides agree with TRBD2. V was clipped by 5 bases and J by 2 bases; unmatched bases: 5. The length of the CDR3 is 15 residues. Germline V CDR1 and CDR2: SGHNT, YENEEA. The CDR3 region has the DNA TGTGCCAGCAGCCCCGGGACTAGCGCACAAGAGACCCAGTACTTC. Translated: CASSPGTSAQETQYF. The full variable domain, in which reference TRBV11-3 and TRBJ2-5 provide the parts outside the CDR3, is EAGVVQSPRYKIIEKKQPVAFWCNPISGHNTLYWYLQNLGQGPELLIRYENEEAVDDSQLPKDRFSAERLKGVDSTLKIQPAELGDSAVYLCASSPGTSAQETQYFGPGTRLLVL.

This rearrangement joins TRBV7-2 to TRBJ1-2; TRBD1 agrees at 9 bases. The CDR3 spans 15 residues. Germline V CDR1 and CDR2: SGHTA, FQGNSA. V lost 5 bases to trimming and J lost 4 bases; unmatched junction nucleotides: 8. The CDR3 DNA reads TGTGCCAGCAGCATTTCCGGGACAGGGATCTATGGCTACACCTTC. It is translated as CASSISGTGIYGYTF.

As to this clone: Other DNA sequences in the same sample also yield this CDR3. V gene TRBV18 combines with J gene TRBJ2-5, with a possible D match to TRBD1 (6 bases). The CDR3 is made up of 13 amino acids. V shed 3 bases and J shed 2 bases, with 7 bases lying between them. Germline loops: CDR1 KGHSH, CDR2 LQKENI. DNA of the CDR3: TGTGCCAGCTCACCCGGACAGCAAGAGACCCAGTACTTC. It codes for CASSPGQQETQYF.